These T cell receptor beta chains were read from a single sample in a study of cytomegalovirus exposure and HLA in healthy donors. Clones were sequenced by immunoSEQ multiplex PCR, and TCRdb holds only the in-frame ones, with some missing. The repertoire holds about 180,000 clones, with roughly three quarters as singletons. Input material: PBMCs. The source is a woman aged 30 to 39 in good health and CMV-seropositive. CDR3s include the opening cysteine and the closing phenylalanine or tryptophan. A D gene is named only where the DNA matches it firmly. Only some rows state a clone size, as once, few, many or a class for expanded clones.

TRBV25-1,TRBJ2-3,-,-,CASNSPGGTVTDTQYF,TGTGCCAGCAATTCGCCAGGGGGGACCGTCACAGATACGCAGTATTTT
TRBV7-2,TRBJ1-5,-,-,CASSLSIDQPQHF,TGTGCCAGCAGCTTAAGTATAGATCAGCCCCAGCATTTT
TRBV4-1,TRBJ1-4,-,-,CASSQDPTGLWEKLFF,TGCGCCAGCAGCCAAGATCCCACAGGGCTTTGGGAAAAACTGTTTTTT
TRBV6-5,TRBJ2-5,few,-,CASSYSDGDSKETQYF,TGTGCCAGCAGTTACTCGGATGGAGACAGTAAAGAGACCCAGTACTTC
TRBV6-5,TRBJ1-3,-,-,CASSYGGPGNTIYF,TGTGCCAGCAGTTACGGGGGCCCTGGAAACACCATATATTTT
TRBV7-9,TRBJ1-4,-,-,CASSLLEGGGYEKLFF,TGTGCCAGCAGCTTATTGGAGGGCGGAGGATATGAAAAACTGTTTTTT
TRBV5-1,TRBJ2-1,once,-,CASRNTGTLPGEQFF,TGCGCCAGCAGGAATACAGGGACCTTACCTGGTGAGCAGTTCTTC
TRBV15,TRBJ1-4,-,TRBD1,CATSRDQTGFGPTGEKLFF,TGTGCCACCAGCAGAGATCAGACAGGGTTCGGGCCCACAGGAGAAAAACTGTTTTTT
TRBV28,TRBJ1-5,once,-,CASGEQGLMLQHF,TGTGCCAGCGGGGAGCAGGGGCTAATGCTCCAGCATTTT
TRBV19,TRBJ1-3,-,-,CASIKNGIQVSGNTIYF,TGTGCCAGTATCAAGAATGGGATACAGGTCTCTGGAAACACCATATATTTT
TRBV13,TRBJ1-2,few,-,CASSLGQGIGYTF,TGTGCCAGCAGTCTAGGGCAGGGGATTGGCTACACCTTC
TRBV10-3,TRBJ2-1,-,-,CAISELGQGKSSYNEQFF,TGTGCCATCAGTGAGTTGGGGCAGGGGAAGAGCTCCTACAATGAGCAGTTCTTC
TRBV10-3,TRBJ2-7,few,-,CAISEQGLVGEQYF,TGTGCCATCAGTGAGCAGGGCTTGGTGGGCGAGCAGTACTTC
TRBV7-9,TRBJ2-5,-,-,CASSLAAEAQYF,TGTGCCAGCAGCTTAGCCGCGGAGGCCCAGTACTTC
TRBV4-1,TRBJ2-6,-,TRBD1,CASSPPGQGFPLSGANVLTF,TGCGCCAGCAGCCCACCGGGACAGGGATTCCCTCTCTCTGGGGCCAACGTCCTGACTTTC
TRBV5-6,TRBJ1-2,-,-,CASSLQLTGTPYGYTF,TGTGCCAGCAGCCTCCAGTTAACAGGGACCCCCTATGGCTACACCTTC
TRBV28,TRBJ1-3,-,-,CASSFLSGHNAIYF,TGTGCCAGCAGTTTTCTTTCAGGGCACAACGCCATATATTTT
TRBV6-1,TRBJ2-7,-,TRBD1,CASSVVDRGYEQYF,TGTGCCAGCAGTGTGGTGGACAGGGGGTACGAGCAGTACTTC
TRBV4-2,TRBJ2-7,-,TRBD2,CASSQDAAGTSGRIGYEQYF,TGTGCCAGCAGCCAAGATGCCGCCGGGACTAGCGGGCGAATCGGTTACGAGCAGTACTTC
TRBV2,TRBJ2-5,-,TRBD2,CASSEGGGGETQYF,TGTGCCAGCAGTGAAGGCGGGGGGGGAGAGACCCAGTACTTC
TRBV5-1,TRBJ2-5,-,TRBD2,CASSLVAGGGETQYF,TGCGCCAGCAGCTTGGTAGCGGGGGGTGGAGAGACCCAGTACTTC
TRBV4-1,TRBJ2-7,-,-,CASSQAGGRDEQYF,TGCGCCAGCAGCCAAGCCGGGGGTCGGGACGAGCAGTACTTC
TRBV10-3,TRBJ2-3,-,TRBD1,CAISRGDRRTDTQYF,TGTGCCATCAGCCGAGGGGACAGGCGCACAGATACGCAGTATTTT
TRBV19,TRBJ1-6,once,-,CASSISFNSPLHF,TGTGCCAGTAGTATAAGCTTTAATTCACCCCTCCACTTT
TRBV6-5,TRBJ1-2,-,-,CASSYSYGDACTF,TGTGCCAGCAGTTACTCATACGGGGATGCATGCACCTTC
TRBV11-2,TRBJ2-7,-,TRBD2,CASSLGTSGGPSYEQYF,TGTGCCAGCAGCTTGGGGACTAGCGGGGGGCCCTCCTACGAGCAGTACTTC
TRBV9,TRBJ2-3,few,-,CASSSAAGFQITDTQYF,TGTGCCAGCAGCTCAGCGGCGGGGTTCCAGATCACAGATACGCAGTATTTT
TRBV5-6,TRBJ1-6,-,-,CASSSGYNNSPLHF,TGTGCCAGCAGCTCGGGATACAATAATTCACCCCTCCACTTT
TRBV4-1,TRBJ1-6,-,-,CASSQDLAAGALHF,TGCGCCAGCAGCCAAGATCTTGCGGCGGGGGCCCTCCACTTT
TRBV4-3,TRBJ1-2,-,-,CASSQDQVGYTF,TGCGCCAGCAGCCAAGATCAGGTTGGCTACACCTTC
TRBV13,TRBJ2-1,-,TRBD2,CASSSSRLDRPITSGVHNEQFF,TGTGCCAGCAGCTCCTCAAGATTGGACAGGCCCATCACTAGCGGGGTTCACAATGAGCAGTTCTTC
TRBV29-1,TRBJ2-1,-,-,CSVEDFYNEQFF,TGCAGCGTTGAGGACTTTTACAATGAGCAGTTCTTC
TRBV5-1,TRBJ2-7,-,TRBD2,CASSEGRGGSYEQYF,TGCGCCAGCAGCGAGGGCCGCGGGGGCTCCTACGAGCAGTACTTC
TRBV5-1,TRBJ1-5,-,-,CASSLGQNQPQHF,TGCGCCAGCAGCTTGGGGCAAAATCAGCCCCAGCATTTT
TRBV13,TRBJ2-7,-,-,CASSLLSAGNDEQYF,TGTGCCAGCAGCTTATTATCGGCGGGGAACGACGAGCAGTACTTC
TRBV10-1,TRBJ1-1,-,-,CASKASRDTEAFF,TGCGCCAGCAAGGCGAGCCGGGACACTGAAGCTTTCTTT
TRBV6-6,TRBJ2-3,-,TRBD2,CASSQLAGETKRYF,TGTGCCAGCAGTCAACTAGCGGGGGAGACGAAGCGGTATTTT